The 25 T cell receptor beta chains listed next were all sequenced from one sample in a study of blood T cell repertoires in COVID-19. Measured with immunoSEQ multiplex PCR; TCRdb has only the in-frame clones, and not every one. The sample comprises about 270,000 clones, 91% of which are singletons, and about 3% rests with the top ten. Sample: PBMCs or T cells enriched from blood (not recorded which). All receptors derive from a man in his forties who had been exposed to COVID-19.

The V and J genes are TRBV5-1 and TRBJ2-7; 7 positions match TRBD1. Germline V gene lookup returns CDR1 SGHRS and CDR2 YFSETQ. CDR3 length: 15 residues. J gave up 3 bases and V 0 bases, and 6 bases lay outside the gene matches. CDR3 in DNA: TGCGCCAGCAGCTTGGTGGTCCAGGGGGACTACGAGCAGTACTTC. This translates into CASSLVVQGDYEQYF.

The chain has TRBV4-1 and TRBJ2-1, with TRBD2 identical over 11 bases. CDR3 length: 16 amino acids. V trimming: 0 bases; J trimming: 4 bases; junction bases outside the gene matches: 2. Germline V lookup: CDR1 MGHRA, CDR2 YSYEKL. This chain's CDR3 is CASSQDLAGGYNEQFF. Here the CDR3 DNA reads TGCGCCAGCAGCCAAGATCTAGCGGGAGGATACAATGAGCAGTTCTTC.

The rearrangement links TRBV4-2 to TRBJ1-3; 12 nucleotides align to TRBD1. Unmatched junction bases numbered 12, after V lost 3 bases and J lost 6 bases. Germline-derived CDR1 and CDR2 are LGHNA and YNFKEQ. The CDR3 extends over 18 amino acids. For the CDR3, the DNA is TGTGCCAGCAGCCACATTTTCCGGGACAGGGGGCGACTAAACACCATATATTTT. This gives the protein CASSHIFRDRGRLNTIYF.

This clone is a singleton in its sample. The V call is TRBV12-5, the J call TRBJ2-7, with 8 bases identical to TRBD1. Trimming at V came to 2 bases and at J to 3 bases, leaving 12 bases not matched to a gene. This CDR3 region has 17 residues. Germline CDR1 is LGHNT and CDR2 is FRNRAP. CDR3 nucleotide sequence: TGTGCTAGTGGTTTGCCCCAACCGGGACAGGCCTACTACGAGCAGTACTTC. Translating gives CASGLPQPGQAYYEQYF.

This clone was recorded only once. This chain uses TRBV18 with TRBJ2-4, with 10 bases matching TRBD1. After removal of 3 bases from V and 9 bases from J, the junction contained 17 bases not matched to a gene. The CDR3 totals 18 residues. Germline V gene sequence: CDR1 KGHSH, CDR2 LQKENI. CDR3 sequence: CASSPGQGPLDVVGIQYF. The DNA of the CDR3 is TGTGCCAGCTCACCGGGACAGGGGCCTCTTGATGTAGTGGGCATTCAGTACTTC. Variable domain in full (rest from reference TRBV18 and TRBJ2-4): NAGVMQNPRHLVRRRGQEARLRCSPMKGHSHVYWYRQLPEEGLKFMVYLQKENIIDESGMPKERFSAEFPKEGPSILRIQQVVRGDSAAYFCASSPGQGPLDVVGIQYFGAGTRLSVL.

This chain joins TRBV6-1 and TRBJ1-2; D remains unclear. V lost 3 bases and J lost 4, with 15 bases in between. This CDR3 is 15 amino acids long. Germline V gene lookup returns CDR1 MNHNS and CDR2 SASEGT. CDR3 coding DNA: TGTGCCAGCAGTGACCCGGGAAACCCATTCTATGGCTACACCTTC. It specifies CASSDPGNPFYGYTF.

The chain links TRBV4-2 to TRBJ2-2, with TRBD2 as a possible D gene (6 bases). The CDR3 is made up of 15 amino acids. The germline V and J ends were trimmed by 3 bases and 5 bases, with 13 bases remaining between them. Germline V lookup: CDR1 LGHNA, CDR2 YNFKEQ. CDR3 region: CASSQGVAETGELFF. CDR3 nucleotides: TGTGCCAGCAGCCAGGGAGTAGCGGAGACCGGGGAGCTGTTTTTT.

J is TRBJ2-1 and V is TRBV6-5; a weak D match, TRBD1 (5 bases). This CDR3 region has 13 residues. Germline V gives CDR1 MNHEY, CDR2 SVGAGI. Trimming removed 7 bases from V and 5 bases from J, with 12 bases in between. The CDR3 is CASNSREHNEQFF. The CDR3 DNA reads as TGTGCCAGCAATTCCAGGGAACACAATGAGCAGTTCTTC.

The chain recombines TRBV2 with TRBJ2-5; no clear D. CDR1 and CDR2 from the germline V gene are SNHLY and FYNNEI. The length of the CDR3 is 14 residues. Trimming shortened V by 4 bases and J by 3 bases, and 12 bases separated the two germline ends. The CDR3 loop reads CASSGWSVEETQYF. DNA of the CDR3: TGTGCCAGCAGTGGGTGGAGTGTGGAAGAGACCCAGTACTTC.

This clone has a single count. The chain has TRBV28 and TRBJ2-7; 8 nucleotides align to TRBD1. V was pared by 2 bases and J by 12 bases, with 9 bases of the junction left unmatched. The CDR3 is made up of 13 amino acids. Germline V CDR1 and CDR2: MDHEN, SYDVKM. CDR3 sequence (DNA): TGTGCCAGCAGTTTACCTGGGGCAGGGGGCTCGTACTTC. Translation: CASSLPGAGGSYF.

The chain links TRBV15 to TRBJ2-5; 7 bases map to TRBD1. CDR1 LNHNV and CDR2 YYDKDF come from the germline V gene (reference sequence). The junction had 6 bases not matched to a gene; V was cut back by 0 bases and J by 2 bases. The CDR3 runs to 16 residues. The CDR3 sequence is CATSRDPGQTQETQYF. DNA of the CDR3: TGTGCCACCAGCAGAGACCCGGGACAGACTCAAGAGACCCAGTACTTC.

The CDR3 spells CASRQGTGANVLTF. For the CDR3, the DNA is TGTGCCAGCAGACAGGGTACCGGGGCCAACGTCCTGACTTTC. The chain is built from TRBV6-5 and TRBJ2-6, with a tentative D call TRBD1 (6 bases). This CDR3 is built from 14 residues. The V end was cut by 6 bases, the J end by 4 bases, with 10 bases between. Germline values: CDR1 MNHEY, CDR2 SVGAGI.

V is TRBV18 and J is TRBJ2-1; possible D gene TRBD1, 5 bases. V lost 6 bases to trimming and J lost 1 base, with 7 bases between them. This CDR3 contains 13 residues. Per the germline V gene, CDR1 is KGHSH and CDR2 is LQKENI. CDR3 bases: TGTGCCAGCTCCCAGGGATCCTACAATGAGCAGTTCTTC. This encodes CASSQGSYNEQFF.

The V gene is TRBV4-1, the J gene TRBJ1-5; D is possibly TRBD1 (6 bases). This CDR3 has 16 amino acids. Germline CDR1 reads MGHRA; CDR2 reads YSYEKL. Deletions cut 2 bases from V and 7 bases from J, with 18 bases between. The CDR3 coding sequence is TGCGCCAGCAGCCAATCCCATGTCAGGGGCCGACAGCCCCAGCATTTT. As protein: CASSQSHVRGRQPQHF.

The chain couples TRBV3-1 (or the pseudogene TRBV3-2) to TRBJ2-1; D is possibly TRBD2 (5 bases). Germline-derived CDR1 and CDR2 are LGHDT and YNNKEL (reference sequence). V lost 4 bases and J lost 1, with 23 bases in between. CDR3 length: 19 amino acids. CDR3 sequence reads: CASSLRFGEGKYSYNEQFF. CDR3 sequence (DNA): TGTGCCAGCAGCCTAAGGTTCGGGGAAGGTAAATATTCCTACAATGAGCAGTTCTTC.

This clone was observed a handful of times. This CDR3 is CSVVTGAFYEQYF. The CDR3 DNA follows: TGCAGCGTTGTGACAGGGGCATTCTACGAGCAGTACTTC. V and J are TRBV29-1 and TRBJ2-7, with 8 bases fitting TRBD1. Trimming at V came to 4 bases and at J to 3 bases, leaving 5 bases not matched to a gene. The CDR3 is 13 amino acids. Germline V gives CDR1 SQVTM, CDR2 ANQGSEA.

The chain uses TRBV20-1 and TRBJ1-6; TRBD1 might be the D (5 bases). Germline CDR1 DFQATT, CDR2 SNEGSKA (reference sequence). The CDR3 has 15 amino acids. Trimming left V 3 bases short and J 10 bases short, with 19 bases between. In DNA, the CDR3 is TGCAGTGCTAGTTCGACAATCAGGGCAGTCTCACCCCTCCACTTT. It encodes CSASSTIRAVSPLHF.

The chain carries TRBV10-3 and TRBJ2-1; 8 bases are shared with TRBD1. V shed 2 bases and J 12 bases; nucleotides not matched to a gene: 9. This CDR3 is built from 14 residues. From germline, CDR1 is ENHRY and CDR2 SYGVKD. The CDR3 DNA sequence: TGTGCCATCAGTGAGACCATCCGGGACAGGAGGCAGTTCTTC. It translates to CAISETIRDRRQFF.

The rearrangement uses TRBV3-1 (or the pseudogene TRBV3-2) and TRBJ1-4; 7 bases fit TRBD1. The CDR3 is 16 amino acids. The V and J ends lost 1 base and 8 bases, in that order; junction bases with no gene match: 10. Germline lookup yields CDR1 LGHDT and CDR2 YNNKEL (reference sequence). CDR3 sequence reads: CASSQASGGGAEKLFF. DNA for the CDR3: TGTGCCAGCAGCCAAGCATCGGGAGGGGGCGCGGAAAAACTGTTTTTT.

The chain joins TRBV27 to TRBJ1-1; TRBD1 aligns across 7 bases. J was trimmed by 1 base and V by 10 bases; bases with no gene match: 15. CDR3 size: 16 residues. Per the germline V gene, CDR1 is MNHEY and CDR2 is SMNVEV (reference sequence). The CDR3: CATYLLDRRGNTEAFF. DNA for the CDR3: TGTGCCACATACCTGCTGGACAGGAGAGGGAACACTGAAGCTTTCTTT.

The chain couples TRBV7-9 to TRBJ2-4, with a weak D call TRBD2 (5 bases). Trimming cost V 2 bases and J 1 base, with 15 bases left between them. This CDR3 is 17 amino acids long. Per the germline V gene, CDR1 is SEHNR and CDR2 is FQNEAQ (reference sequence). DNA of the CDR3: TGTGCCAGCAGCTTACACACTAGGTTTCTCGCCAAAAACATTCAGTACTTC. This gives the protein CASSLHTRFLAKNIQYF.

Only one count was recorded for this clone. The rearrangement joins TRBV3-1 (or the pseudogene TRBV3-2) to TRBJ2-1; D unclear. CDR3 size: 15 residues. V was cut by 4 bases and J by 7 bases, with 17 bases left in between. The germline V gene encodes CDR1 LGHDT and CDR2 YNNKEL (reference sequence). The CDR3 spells CASSRSTYSPNEQFF. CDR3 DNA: TGTGCCAGCAGCCGCTCGACTTATTCCCCGAATGAGCAGTTCTTC.

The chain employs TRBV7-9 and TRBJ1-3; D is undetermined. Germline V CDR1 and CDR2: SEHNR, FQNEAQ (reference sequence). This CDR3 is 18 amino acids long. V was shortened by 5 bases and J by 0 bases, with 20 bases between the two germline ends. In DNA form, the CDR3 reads TGTGCCAGCAGCGGCAATGAGGGAGGGAAGAGCTCTGGAAACACCATATATTTT. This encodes CASSGNEGGKSSGNTIYF.

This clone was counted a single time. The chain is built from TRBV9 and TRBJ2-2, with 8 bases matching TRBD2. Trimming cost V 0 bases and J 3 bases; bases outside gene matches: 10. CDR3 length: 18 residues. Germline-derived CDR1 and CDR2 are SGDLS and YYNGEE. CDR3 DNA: TGTGCCAGCAGCGTAGGGACTAGCCATCATTTCGACACCGGGGAGCTGTTTTTT. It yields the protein CASSVGTSHHFDTGELFF.

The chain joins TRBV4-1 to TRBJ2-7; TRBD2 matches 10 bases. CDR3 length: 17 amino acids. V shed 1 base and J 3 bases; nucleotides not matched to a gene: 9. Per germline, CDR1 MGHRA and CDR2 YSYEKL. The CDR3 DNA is TGCGCCAGCAGCCAAGTTGTGCCTAGCGGGAGATACTACGAGCAGTACTTC. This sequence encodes CASSQVVPSGRYYEQYF.